A single TCR beta chain is shown here with its context. The data derive from a study of OX40 agonist ivuxolimab in advanced cancers. Study overall: Three dose-escalation patients had partial responses: one with hepatocellular carcinoma and two with cutaneous melanoma.

CDR1 and CDR2 (germline): SEHNR, FQNEAQ (reference sequence). The CDR3 extends over 16 amino acids. V trimming: 3 bases; J trimming: 4 bases; junction bases outside the gene matches: 9. Only in-frame clones appear in the TCRdb table, and some are missing; sequencing was by immunoSEQ multiplex PCR. The table has approximately 79,000 clones, approximately 95% seen once; the top ten hold over 20%. The sample consisted of CD4+ or CD8+ T cells sorted from blood, taken in a trial of the OX40 agonist ivuxolimab. The TCR originated in an adult with an advanced solid tumor such as melanoma, head and neck, liver or kidney cancer. The chain uses TRBV7-9 and TRBJ1-2, with 9 bases that match TRBD1. The CDR3 DNA is TGTGCCAGCAGCTTTCTGTCGGGACAGGGCTCCTATGGCTACACCTTC. Residues: CASSFLSGQGSYGYTF.